The clone carrying this T cell receptor (beta chain) was counted ten times or more. This entry is derived from a study of T cells in Graves' hyperthyroidism and ophthalmopathy. The CDR3 spans 13 residues. CDR1 is SQVTM and CDR2 is ANQGSEA in the germline V gene. The germline V and J ends were trimmed by 7 bases and 1 base, with 14 bases remaining between them. Disease duration was under 3 months in the ophthalmopathy patients, who also had a Clinical Activity Score of at least 3 and a NOSPECS grade of at least 4. Exclusion followed for patients with uncontrolled infection, other autoimmune disease, pregnancy or lactation. In making diagnoses, clinical symptoms, serum thyroxine and TRAb, thyroid ultrasound and orbital computed tomography were all used. What was amplified from RNA transcripts were TCR beta CDR3 regions. First-round RT-PCR of the TCR CDR3 relied on the HTBI primer set. MiXCR was run by TCRdb on the multiplex PCR reads, yielding one entry per CDR3 protein. Among about 400,000 distinct CDR3 sequences listed, roughly 13% were seen once.

This chain joins TRBV29-1 and TRBJ2-7, with D maybe TRBD1 (7 bases). The sample consisted of blood. The clonotype comes from a man aged 50 or older with Graves' ophthalmopathy. This CDR3 is CSAMTGRSYEQYF. CDR3 sequence (DNA): TGCAGCGCCATGACAGGGAGGTCCTACGAGCAGTACTTC.